Listed below are T cell receptor beta chains from one sample, sequenced in a study of human T cells and chemical hapten exposure. TCRdb fed the RACE reads into MiXCR, producing one record per CDR3 protein. The data contain just over 350,000 distinct CDR3 sequences, about 6.9% of them singletons. This material consisted of whole blood, taken in connection with sensitization to the hapten diphenylcyclopropenone (DPC). These TCRs come from a woman aged 18-29 years with alopecia areata. Some clones in this sample may be carry-over from other donors' samples. Both conserved end residues are part of each CDR3. A D gene is named only where the DNA matches it firmly. The size field is filled for only some rows; it gives once, few, many or a size class.

many,TRBJ1-6,NA,TRBV27,TGTGCCAGCAGTTTCTCCACCGGTCTACAACCCCTCCACTTT,CASSFSTGLQPLHF
many,TRBJ2-7,NA,TRBV12-3/TRBV12-4,TGTGCCAGTGGGCACGTCTACGAGCAGTACTTC,CASGHVYEQYF
NA,TRBJ2-5,TRBD2,TRBV3-1,TGTGCCAGCAGCCATCTAGCGGGGACCCAAGAGACCCAGTACTTC,CASSHLAGTQETQYF
many,TRBJ1-5,TRBD1,TRBV27,TGTGCCAGCAGGAAGAGTGCCGGACAGGGCAATCAGCCCCAGCATTTT,CASRKSAGQGNQPQHF
many,TRBJ2-5,TRBD1,TRBV5-1,TGCGCCAGCAGCTTGATGCGACAGGGAGAGACCCAGTACTTC,CASSLMRQGETQYF
many,TRBJ2-1,NA,TRBV6-5,TGTGCCAGCAGCTCACAGGGTCCCTACAATGAGCAGTTCTTC,CASSSQGPYNEQFF
many,TRBJ1-5,NA,TRBV19,TGTGCCAGTACCAGTCCGGGTGGCAATCAGCCCCAGCATTTT,CASTSPGGNQPQHF
NA,TRBJ2-7,NA,TRBV6-2/TRBV6-3,TGTGCCAGCAGTCCAGGATTCAAAGTCGGTCCTGTCGAGCAGTACTTC,CASSPGFKVGPVEQYF
few,TRBJ2-3,TRBD1,TRBV12-3/TRBV12-4,TGTGCCAGCACCTCTTCAGGGGGCATGGGGGCAGATACGCAGTATTTT,CASTSSGGMGADTQYF
NA,TRBJ2-7,NA,TRBV28,TGTGCCAGCAGTTCGCCAGCTTTCTACGAGCAGTACTTC,CASSSPAFYEQYF
many,TRBJ1-2,TRBD1,TRBV28,TGTGCCAGCAGTTCATGGTACGGGACAGGGGGGTCCTCGAGTCGTGGCTACACCTTC,CASSSWYGTGGSSSRGYTF
few,TRBJ2-5,TRBD2,TRBV6-5,TGTGCCAGCAGTCGCCGCGGGGGGCGAGAGACCCAGTACTTC,CASSRRGGRETQYF
many,TRBJ2-4,TRBD2,TRBV7-2,TGTGCCAGCAGCTTTTCCGGGACTAGCGGACTAGCCAAAAACATTCAGTACTTC,CASSFSGTSGLAKNIQYF
few,TRBJ2-3,TRBD2,TRBV7-2,TGTGCCAGCAGCTTACAGCCGCAGGGAGGGACAGATACGCAGTATTTT,CASSLQPQGGTDTQYF
many,TRBJ1-6,NA,TRBV7-6,TGTGCCAGCAGCTTACTCTCAGGGTCACCCCTCCACTTT,CASSLLSGSPLHF
NA,TRBJ2-3,TRBD1,TRBV18,TGTGCCAGCTCACCAACCCGGACAGGGGACCCAGATACGCAGTATTTT,CASSPTRTGDPDTQYF
many,TRBJ1-6,TRBD1,TRBV27,TGTGCCAGCAGTTTCTCTATTCGGACAGGCGAGGGTTCACCCCTCCACTTT,CASSFSIRTGEGSPLHF
many,TRBJ1-1,NA,TRBV7-3,TGTGCCAGCAGCTTAAGTCCCAGGGGTTGGGACACTGAAGCTTTCTTT,CASSLSPRGWDTEAFF